Only a few counts were recorded for the clone carrying this TCR beta chain. Its specificity is not known. The data stem from a study of regulatory T cells in long-lasting Graves disease. Time point in this sample: persistent/refractory GD, antithyroid drugs over 5 years with positive TRAb. The TCR library was made from RNA extracted from PBMCs. Combining iRepertoire HTBI primers with Arm-PCR of CDR3 regions, the authors built TCR beta libraries. Per the original data handling: Sample data revealed fewer than 70 TRBV and 14 TRBJ segments. TCRdb itself ran the multiplex PCR reads through MiXCR, one entry per CDR3 protein. These V and J calls rely on TCRdb rather than the paper's analysis. The table has hundreds of thousands of distinct CDR3 sequences, roughly 30% seen once; the top ten hold roughly 41%. Study-wide results and caveats: New patients shared more than 750 public clonotypes, fewer than the approximately 2,700 shared by persistent patients. No thyroid tissue was studied; the work used peripheral blood only. Segments TRBV28, TRBJ1-2 and TRBJ2-5 showed preferential usage in persistent disease.

The CDR3 covers 16 residues. The V gene's germline CDR1 is LNHDA and CDR2 SQIVND (reference sequence). Trimming stripped 6 bases from V and 5 bases from J, with 20 bases between. The chain carries TRBV19 and TRBJ1-5; tentative D call: TRBD1 (6 bases). The material was peripheral blood mononuclear cells (PBMCs), obtained when the disease was refractory, from a patient treated with antithyroid drugs. The source is a female donor with Graves disease. The CDR3 sequence: CASSPASGQPYQPQHF. The DNA of the CDR3 is TGTGCCAGTAGCCCTGCCAGCGGACAGCCATATCAGCCCCAGCATTTT.